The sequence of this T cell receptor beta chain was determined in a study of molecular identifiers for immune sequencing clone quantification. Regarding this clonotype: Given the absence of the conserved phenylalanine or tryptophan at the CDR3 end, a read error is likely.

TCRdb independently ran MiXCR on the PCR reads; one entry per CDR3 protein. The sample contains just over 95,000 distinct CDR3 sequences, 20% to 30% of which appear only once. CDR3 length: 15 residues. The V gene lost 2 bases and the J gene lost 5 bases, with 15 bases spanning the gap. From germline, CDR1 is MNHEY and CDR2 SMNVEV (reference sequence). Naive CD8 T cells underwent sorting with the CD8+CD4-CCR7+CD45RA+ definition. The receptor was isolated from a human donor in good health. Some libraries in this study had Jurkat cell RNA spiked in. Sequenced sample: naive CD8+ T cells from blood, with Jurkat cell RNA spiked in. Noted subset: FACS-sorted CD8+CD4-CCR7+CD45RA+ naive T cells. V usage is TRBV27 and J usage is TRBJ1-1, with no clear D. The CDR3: CASSLGVPPGTEAFS. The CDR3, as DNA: TGTGCCAGCAGTTTAGGGGTCCCCCCGGGAACTGAAGCTTTCTCT.